This T cell receptor beta chain stems from a study of T cells in localized non-small cell lung cancer. Clones were sequenced by immunoSEQ multiplex PCR, and TCRdb holds only the in-frame ones, with some missing. The repertoire consists of approximately 20,000 clones, with roughly 80% occurring once and the leading ten covering more than 4%. The CDR3 runs 12 residues. The V and J ends lost 1 base and 9 bases respectively, with 7 bases between them. Germline V lookup: CDR1 LGHNT, CDR2 FRNRAP. Sequencing used peripheral blood, obtained before any cancer treatment. The sequence was obtained from a man aged 40-75 years with stage I lung adenocarcinoma. The V call is TRBV12-5, the J call TRBJ2-1; D gene ambiguous. CDR3 sequence: CASGLGWSEQFF. DNA of the CDR3: TGTGCTAGTGGTTTGGGGTGGAGTGAGCAGTTCTTC.